Listed below are T cell receptor beta chains from one sample, sequenced in a study of type 1 and type 2 diabetes patients. Using its own MiXCR run on the multiplex PCR reads, TCRdb lists one record per CDR3 protein. This table holds 280,000 or so distinct CDR3 sequences, 47% found once. The sample taken for sequencing was peripheral blood mononuclear cells (PBMCs). Receptor source: a man between 18 and 29 years old with type 2 diabetes. CDR3s include the opening cysteine and the closing phenylalanine or tryptophan. D genes are given only for firm matches. Rows may omit the clone size; those that give it use once, few, many or a size class.

CDR3: CASRNGRETQYF; DNA: TGTGCCAGCAGGAATGGAAGGGAGACCCAGTACTTC; D: NA; length: 12; size: few; J: TRBJ2-5; V: TRBV7-2
CDR3: CASSQEEDNSRGYTF; DNA: TGCGCCAGCAGCCAAGAAGAGGACAACTCACGAGGCTACACCTTC; D: NA; length: 15; size: NA; J: TRBJ1-2; V: TRBV4-3
CDR3: CASSSVTSGEQFF; DNA: TGTGCCAGCAGCTCCGTGACTTCGGGTGAGCAGTTCTTC; D: NA; length: 13; size: NA; J: TRBJ2-1; V: TRBV7-2
CDR3: CASSQGAGFQETQYF; DNA: TGTGCCAGCAGCCAAGGAGCGGGGTTCCAAGAGACCCAGTACTTC; D: TRBD2; length: 15; size: NA; J: TRBJ2-5; V: TRBV3-1
CDR3: CSARQVETQYF; DNA: TGCAGTGCTAGGCAGGTAGAGACCCAGTACTTC; D: NA; length: 11; size: NA; J: TRBJ2-5; V: TRBV20-1
CDR3: CASSLGSGTGSQPQHF; DNA: TGTGCCAGCAGCTTAGGGAGCGGGACAGGGAGTCAGCCCCAGCATTTT; D: TRBD1; length: 16; size: NA; J: TRBJ1-5; V: TRBV7-8
CDR3: CSVELNTEAFF; DNA: TGCAGCGTTGAGTTGAACACTGAAGCTTTCTTT; D: NA; length: 11; size: few; J: TRBJ1-1; V: TRBV29-1
CDR3: CASSVGIRGGDEKLFF; DNA: TGTGCCAGCAGCGTAGGGATCAGGGGCGGGGATGAAAAACTGTTTTTT; D: NA; length: 16; size: NA; J: TRBJ1-4; V: TRBV9
CDR3: CAWSVTVNEKLFF; DNA: TGTGCCTGGAGTGTAACGGTCAATGAAAAACTGTTTTTT; D: NA; length: 13; size: NA; J: TRBJ1-4; V: TRBV30
CDR3: CSVEKGYEQYF; DNA: TGCAGCGTTGAAAAAGGGTACGAGCAGTACTTC; D: NA; length: 11; size: few; J: TRBJ2-7; V: TRBV29-1
CDR3: CASSYSRASNQPQHF; DNA: TGTGCCAGCAGTTACTCTCGGGCTAGCAATCAGCCCCAGCATTTT; D: NA; length: 15; size: NA; J: TRBJ1-5; V: TRBV6-6
CDR3: CASSLGDSGELFF; DNA: TGTGCCAGCAGCTTAGGAGACTCTGGGGAGCTGTTTTTT; D: NA; length: 13; size: few; J: TRBJ2-2; V: TRBV7-6
CDR3: CASSGFTRYSNQPQHF; DNA: TGTGCCAGCAGCGGGTTTACACGATATAGCAATCAGCCCCAGCATTTT; D: NA; length: 16; size: few; J: TRBJ1-5; V: TRBV7-2
CDR3: CASSLIGGTDTQYF; DNA: TGTGCCAGCAGCTTAATTGGGGGCACAGATACGCAGTATTTT; D: NA; length: 14; size: few; J: TRBJ2-3; V: TRBV7-6
CDR3: CASSNRINQF; DNA: TGCGCCAGCAGTAACCGAATCAACCAGTTT; D: NA; length: 10; size: many; J: TRBJ1-4; V: TRBV10-1
CDR3: CASRAPLHF; DNA: TGTGCCAGCAGGGCGCCCCTCCACTTT; D: NA; length: 9; size: NA; J: TRBJ1-6; V: TRBV7-2
CDR3: CASSPQEGHEQFF; DNA: TGTGCCAGCAGCCCGCAGGAGGGTCATGAGCAGTTCTTC; D: NA; length: 13; size: NA; J: TRBJ2-1; V: TRBV7-8
CDR3: CASRTRFSYEQYF; DNA: TGTGCCAGCAGAACTAGATTCTCCTACGAGCAGTACTTC; D: NA; length: 13; size: NA; J: TRBJ2-7; V: TRBV6-2/TRBV6-3
CDR3: CASSLSLAVGETQYF; DNA: TGTGCCAGCAGCCTCAGCCTAGCGGTGGGGGAGACCCAGTACTTC; D: TRBD2; length: 15; size: few; J: TRBJ2-5; V: TRBV4-2
CDR3: CASSPEGKNSPLHF; DNA: TGTGCCAGCAGCCCTGAGGGAAAGAATTCACCCCTCCACTTT; D: NA; length: 14; size: few; J: TRBJ1-6; V: TRBV2
CDR3: CASSETGGGHTEAFF; DNA: TGTGCCAGCAGTGAAACAGGGGGGGGACACACTGAAGCTTTCTTT; D: TRBD1; length: 15; size: NA; J: TRBJ1-1; V: TRBV6-1
CDR3: CSARGLAGNEQFF; DNA: TGCAGTGCTAGAGGACTAGCGGGCAATGAGCAGTTCTTC; D: TRBD2; length: 13; size: many; J: TRBJ2-1; V: TRBV20-1
CDR3: CASKAGGPFGEQFF; DNA: TGTGCCAGCAAGGCGGGAGGGCCCTTCGGGGAGCAGTTCTTC; D: TRBD2; length: 14; size: few; J: TRBJ2-1; V: TRBV7-2
CDR3: CASSPARDTPYNEQFF; DNA: TGTGCCAGCAGCCCCGCTAGGGACACCCCCTACAATGAGCAGTTCTTC; D: NA; length: 16; size: NA; J: TRBJ2-1; V: TRBV7-8
CDR3: CASRSTWTAPYEQYF; DNA: TGTGCCAGTAGATCGACGTGGACAGCTCCCTACGAGCAGTACTTC; D: NA; length: 15; size: few; J: TRBJ2-7; V: TRBV19
CDR3: CASSAAGTQNSMNTEAFF; DNA: TGTGCCAGCAGCGCTGCCGGGACACAAAACAGCATGAACACTGAAGCTTTCTTT; D: NA; length: 18; size: NA; J: TRBJ1-1; V: TRBV25-1
CDR3: CASRPRTTNEKLFF; DNA: TGTGCCAGCAGGCCTCGTACAACTAATGAAAAACTGTTTTTT; D: NA; length: 14; size: NA; J: TRBJ1-4; V: TRBV6-6
CDR3: CAWSVASLASNNEQFF; DNA: TGTGCCTGGAGTGTAGCGAGCCTAGCGTCCAACAATGAGCAGTTCTTC; D: NA; length: 16; size: few; J: TRBJ2-1; V: TRBV30
CDR3: CATSSGGAYEQYF; DNA: TGTGCCACCAGCTCGGGGGGGGCCTACGAGCAGTACTTC; D: TRBD2; length: 13; size: NA; J: TRBJ2-7; V: TRBV10-3
CDR3: CASSWGAAEAFF; DNA: TGTGCCAGCAGTTGGGGGGCGGCTGAAGCTTTCTTT; D: NA; length: 12; size: few; J: TRBJ1-1; V: TRBV2
CDR3: CASSTLAVGETQYF; DNA: TGTGCCAGCAGCACACTAGCTGTGGGAGAGACCCAGTACTTC; D: NA; length: 14; size: many; J: TRBJ2-5; V: TRBV14